This T cell receptor (beta chain) was documented in a study of blood T cell repertoires in COVID-19. As processed by the authors: Scientists estimated how many nucleated cells there were by amplifying reference gene primers. TCRdb keeps only in-frame clones here, not all; method: immunoSEQ multiplex PCR. V, J and clone size were drawn from that table, and D and trimming were deduced from the DNA. The sample shows 130,000 to 150,000 clones, about 88% of them seen only once. V lost 5 bases and J 6 bases, leaving 14 bases between the germline ends. Germline CDR1 and CDR2: MNHEY and SMNVEV (reference sequence). The CDR3 is 13 residues long.

This TCR derives from a man aged 45-65 years with active or convalescent COVID-19. The sequencing input was peripheral blood. The rearrangement uses TRBV27 and TRBJ2-7, with TRBD2 as a possible D gene (5 bases). The CDR3 loop is CASSRATTSEQYF. Here the CDR3 DNA reads TGTGCCAGCAGTCGGGCTACCACTAGCGAGCAGTACTTC.